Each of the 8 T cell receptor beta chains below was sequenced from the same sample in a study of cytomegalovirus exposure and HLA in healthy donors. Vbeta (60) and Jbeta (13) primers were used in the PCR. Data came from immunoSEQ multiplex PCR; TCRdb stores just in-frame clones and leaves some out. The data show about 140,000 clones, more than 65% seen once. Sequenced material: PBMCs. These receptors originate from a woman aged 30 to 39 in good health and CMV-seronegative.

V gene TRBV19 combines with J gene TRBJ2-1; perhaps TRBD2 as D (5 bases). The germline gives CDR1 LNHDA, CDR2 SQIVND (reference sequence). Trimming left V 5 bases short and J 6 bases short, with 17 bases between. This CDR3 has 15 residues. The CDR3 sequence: CASSPPGLGPNEQFF. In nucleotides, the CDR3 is TGTGCCAGTAGTCCACCCGGACTTGGGCCCAATGAGCAGTTCTTC.

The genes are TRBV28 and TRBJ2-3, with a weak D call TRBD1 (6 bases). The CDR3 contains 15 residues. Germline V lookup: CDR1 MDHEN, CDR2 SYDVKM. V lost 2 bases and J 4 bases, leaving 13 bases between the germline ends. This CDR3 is CASSLGAGDSDTQYF. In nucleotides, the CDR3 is TGTGCCAGCAGTTTAGGGGCAGGGGATTCAGATACGCAGTATTTT. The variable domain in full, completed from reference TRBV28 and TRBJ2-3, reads DVKVTQSSRYLVKRTGEKVFLECVQDMDHENMFWYRQDPGLGLRLIYFSYDVKMKEKGDIPEGYSVSREKKERFSLILESASTNQTSMYLCASSLGAGDSDTQYFGPGTRLTVL.

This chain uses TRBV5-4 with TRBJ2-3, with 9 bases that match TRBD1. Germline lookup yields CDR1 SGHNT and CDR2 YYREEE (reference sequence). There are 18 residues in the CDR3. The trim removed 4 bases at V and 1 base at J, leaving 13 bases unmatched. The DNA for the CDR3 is TGTGCCAGCAGCACAGCCGGGACAGGGCACGACGGCACAGATACGCAGTATTTT. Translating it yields CASSTAGTGHDGTDTQYF. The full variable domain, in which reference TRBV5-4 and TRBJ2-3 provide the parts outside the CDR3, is ETGVTQSPTHLIKTRGQQVTLRCSSQSGHNTVSWYQQALGQGPQFIFQYYREEENGRGNFPPRFSGLQFPNYSSELNVNALELDDSALYLCASSTAGTGHDGTDTQYFGPGTRLTVL.

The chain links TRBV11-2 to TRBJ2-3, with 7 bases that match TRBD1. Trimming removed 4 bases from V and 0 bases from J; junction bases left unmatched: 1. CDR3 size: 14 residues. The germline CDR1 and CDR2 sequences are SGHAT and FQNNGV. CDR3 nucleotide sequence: TGTGCCAGCAGCTGGGACAGAAGCACAGATACGCAGTATTTT. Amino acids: CASSWDRSTDTQYF.

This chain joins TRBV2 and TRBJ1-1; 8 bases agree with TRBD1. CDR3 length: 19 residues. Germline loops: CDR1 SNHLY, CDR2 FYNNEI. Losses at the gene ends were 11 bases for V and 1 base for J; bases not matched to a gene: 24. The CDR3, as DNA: TGTGCCGAAAACAGGGGCAGGGGGCTTGGCTCGGACCAGAACACTGAAGCTTTCTTT. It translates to CAENRGRGLGSDQNTEAFF.

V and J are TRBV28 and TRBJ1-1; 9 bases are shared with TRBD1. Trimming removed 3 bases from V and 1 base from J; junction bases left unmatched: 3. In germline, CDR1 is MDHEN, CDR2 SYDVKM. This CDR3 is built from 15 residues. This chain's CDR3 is CASSLLGQGNTEAFF. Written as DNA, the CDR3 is TGTGCCAGCAGTTTGTTGGGACAGGGGAACACTGAAGCTTTCTTT.

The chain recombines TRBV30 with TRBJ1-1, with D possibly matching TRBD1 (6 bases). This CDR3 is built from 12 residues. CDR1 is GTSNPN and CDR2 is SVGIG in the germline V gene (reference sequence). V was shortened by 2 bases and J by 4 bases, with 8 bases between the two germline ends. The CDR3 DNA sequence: TGTGCCTGGAGTAGGGGGGGCACTGAAGCTTTCTTT. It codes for CAWSRGGTEAFF.

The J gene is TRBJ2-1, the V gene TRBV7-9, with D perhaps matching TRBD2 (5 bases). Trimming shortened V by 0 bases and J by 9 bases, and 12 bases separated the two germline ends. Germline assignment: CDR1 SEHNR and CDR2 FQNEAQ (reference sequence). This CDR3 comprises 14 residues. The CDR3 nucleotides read TGTGCCAGCAGCTTAGCTAGGACTTCCCGTGAGCAGTTCTTC. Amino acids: CASSLARTSREQFF.